These 30 T cell receptor beta chains originate from one sample sequenced in a study of T-cell memory formation after mild COVID-19. One entry per CDR3 protein, called by TCRdb with MiXCR from the 5' RACE reads. This sample yields 85,000 to 120,000 distinct CDR3 sequences, of which 15% to 20% are seen a single time; 25% to 35% belongs to the top ten. Sequences were obtained from PBMCs or a T cell subset sorted from them (not recorded which). These receptors were taken from an adult woman who had mild COVID-19 (a few samples of this study predate the infection). Cell type and time point are not known.

Many counts were recorded for this clonotype. The CDR3 is CASSLAGSDTEAFF. CDR3 sequence (DNA): TGTGCCAGCAGCTTAGCAGGGTCGGACACTGAAGCTTTCTTT. This chain links TRBV7-6 with TRBJ1-1; D is unresolved. From germline, CDR1 is SGHVS and CDR2 FNYEAQ. V was pared by 0 bases and J by 3 bases, with 8 bases between. CDR3 size: 14 residues.

At least ten counts were recorded for this clonotype. CDR3 protein: CATSDPKGQFF. DNA of the CDR3: TGTGCCACCAGTGATCCCAAAGGGCAGTTCTTC. V is TRBV24-1 and J is TRBJ2-1; no reliable D call. Germline V gene data show CDR1 as KGHDR and CDR2 as SFDVKD. CDR3 length: 11 residues. The V end was cut by 3 bases, the J end by 12 bases, with 8 bases between.

CDR3: CSVVGLGPGETQYF. CDR3 nucleotide sequence: TGCAGCGTTGTGGGCTTAGGGCCCGGAGAGACCCAGTACTTC. The chain links TRBV29-1 to TRBJ2-5; D uncertain. Trimming stripped 4 bases from V and 4 bases from J, with 16 bases between. The CDR3 is 14 residues long. Germline V gene sequence: CDR1 SQVTM, CDR2 ANQGSEA.

There are a few counts of this clonotype. The J gene is TRBJ2-3, the V gene TRBV7-6, with D hard to call. CDR3 length equals 15 residues. In germline, CDR1 is SGHVS, CDR2 FNYEAQ. Trimming took off 4 bases at V and 1 base at J, with 12 bases between the two ends. The CDR3: CASSSKGGRTDTQYF. As DNA, the CDR3 is TGTGCCAGCAGCTCCAAGGGTGGCCGCACAGATACGCAGTATTTT.

The chain combines TRBV29-1 with TRBJ2-5; D not certain. V lost 3 bases, J lost 5 bases, and 10 bases lay in between. Germline-derived CDR1 and CDR2 are SQVTM and ANQGSEA. This CDR3 has 12 amino acids. In DNA form, the CDR3 reads TGCAGCGTTGAGGTTGGTGAGGAGACCCAGTACTTC. Translated, it gives CSVEVGEETQYF.

V usage is TRBV19 and J usage is TRBJ2-1; TRBD1 might be the D (5 bases). Germline CDR1 is LNHDA and CDR2 is SQIVND (reference sequence). The V end was cut by 4 bases, the J end by 3 bases, with 13 bases between. This CDR3 has 15 amino acids. The CDR3 DNA is TGTGCCAGTAGTACGGCTTTAGGGGTCTACAATGAGCAGTTCTTC. Residues: CASSTALGVYNEQFF.

The table lists this clonotype with a few counts. The chain is built from TRBV6-5 and TRBJ2-1, with 7 positions matching TRBD1. Germline assignment: CDR1 MNHEY and CDR2 SVGAGI. V lost 0 bases, J lost 2 bases, and 4 bases stayed unmatched. This CDR3 has 16 amino acids. In DNA, the CDR3 is TGTGCCAGCAGTTACTCGAACAGGGGTCCCTACAATGAGCAGTTCTTC. As protein: CASSYSNRGPYNEQFF.

This clonotype was counted between two and nine times. The chain recombines TRBV9 with TRBJ2-1; 7 bases fit TRBD1. Germline CDR1 is SGDLS and CDR2 is YYNGEE. CDR3 length equals 15 residues. Unmatched junction bases numbered 7, after V lost 0 bases and J lost 7 bases. The CDR3 reads CASSVEGARGNEQFF. DNA of the CDR3: TGTGCCAGCAGCGTAGAGGGGGCGAGGGGGAATGAGCAGTTCTTC.

This clonotype was found a few times. The chain employs TRBV29-1 and TRBJ2-5; TRBD1 matches at 8 bases. There are 14 residues in the CDR3. CDR1 and CDR2 from the germline V gene are SQVTM and ANQGSEA. The trim removed 2 bases at V and 4 bases at J, leaving 6 bases unmatched. Here the CDR3 DNA reads TGCAGCGTTGAATCCCAGGGGGCCGTAGAGACCCAGTACTTC. This gives the protein CSVESQGAVETQYF.

The chain is built from TRBV5-6 and TRBJ2-5, with D possibly being TRBD2 (5 bases). Trimming removed 0 bases at V and 3 bases at J, with 9 bases between. CDR3 size: 14 residues. Germline assignment: CDR1 SGHDT and CDR2 YYEEEE. CDR3 in amino acids: CASSLESREETQYF. The CDR3 coding sequence is TGTGCCAGCAGCTTGGAATCGCGGGAAGAGACCCAGTACTTC.

The rearrangement uses TRBV7-9 and TRBJ1-1; no definite D call. CDR3 length: 14 amino acids. V was pared by 4 bases and J by 2 bases, with 11 bases between. The germline gives CDR1 SEHNR, CDR2 FQNEAQ (reference sequence). The CDR3 bases are TGTGCCAGCAGCTCAAGTGGCATAAACACTGAAGCTTTCTTT. Translation: CASSSSGINTEAFF.

This rearrangement joins TRBV7-9 to TRBJ1-4, with D possibly being TRBD1 (6 bases). The germline CDR1 and CDR2 sequences are SEHNR and FQNEAQ (reference sequence). V lost 3 bases and J lost 6, with 17 bases in between. The CDR3 has 16 amino acids. CDR3 coding DNA: TGTGCCAGCAGCTTCAACCCGGACAGTGGCCATGAAAAACTGTTTTTT. This encodes CASSFNPDSGHEKLFF.

The chain employs TRBV4-1 and TRBJ2-7; TRBD1 is a possible D gene (5 bases). This CDR3 region has 15 residues. Trimming cost V 3 bases and J 3 bases, with 15 bases left between them. CDR1 and CDR2 from the germline V gene are MGHRA and YSYEKL. CDR3 loop: CASSHNEQENYEQYF. Written as DNA, the CDR3 is TGCGCCAGCAGCCACAATGAACAGGAGAACTACGAGCAGTACTTC.

This rearrangement joins TRBV4-1 to TRBJ1-2; 8 nucleotides line up with TRBD1. Unmatched junction bases numbered 4, after V lost 1 base and J lost 3 bases. This CDR3 comprises 15 residues. CDR1 is MGHRA, CDR2 YSYEKL, per germline. This CDR3 is CASSQVEDRDYGYTF. DNA of the CDR3: TGCGCCAGCAGCCAAGTAGAGGACAGGGACTATGGCTACACCTTC.

The CDR3 DNA follows: TGCGCCAGCAGCCAAGATCGGGGACTATTGTATGAGCAGTTCTTC. This encodes CASSQDRGLLYEQFF. The rearrangement links TRBV4-3 to TRBJ2-1; 7 bases align to TRBD2. V lost 0 bases and J lost 8; bases outside the gene matches: 7. The CDR3 is made up of 15 amino acids. Per the germline V gene, CDR1 is LGHNA and CDR2 is YSLEER.

This clonotype was seen only a few times. This chain uses TRBV7-3 with TRBJ2-2; D perhaps matches TRBD1 (5 bases). Per germline, CDR1 SGHTA and CDR2 FQGTGA. The V gene lost 5 bases and the J gene lost 7 bases, with 5 bases spanning the gap. The CDR3 is made up of 11 amino acids. The CDR3 loop reads CASSQGGELFF. The CDR3 DNA sequence: TGTGCCAGCAGCCAGGGCGGGGAGCTGTTTTTT. The full variable domain, rest sourced from reference TRBV7-3 and TRBJ2-2, is GAGVSQTPSNKVTEKGKYVELRCDPISGHTALYWYRQSLGQGPEFLIYFQGTGAADDSGLPNDRFFAVRPEGSVSTLKIQRTERGDSAVYLCASSQGGELFFGEGSRLTVL.

This clonotype was detected a few times. The chain joins TRBV15 to TRBJ2-1; 10 nucleotides align to TRBD2. The germline gives CDR1 LNHNV, CDR2 YYDKDF (reference sequence). The CDR3 length is 14 residues. V shed 4 bases and J 9 bases; nucleotides not matched to a gene: 6. The CDR3 DNA reads as TGTGCCACCAGCACGGGACTAGCGCGGGGTGAGCAGTTCTTC. This encodes CATSTGLARGEQFF.

The rearrangement links TRBV13 to TRBJ2-2; 7 positions match TRBD1. CDR3 size: 16 residues. V was pared by 2 bases and J by 4 bases, with 7 bases of the junction left unmatched. Germline CDR1 is PRHDT and CDR2 is FYEKMQ (reference sequence). The CDR3, as DNA: TGTGCCAGCAGCTTACGGACCGGGACAGTCACCGGGGAGCTGTTTTTT. It specifies CASSLRTGTVTGELFF.

V gene TRBV7-9 combines with J gene TRBJ1-2; D gene unclear. The V end lost 4 bases, the J end lost 12 bases, and 15 bases lay between the germline ends. Germline V gene data show CDR1 as SEHNR and CDR2 as FQNEAQ (reference sequence). The CDR3 runs 12 residues. The DNA for the CDR3 is TGTGCCAGCAGCTCCACCGGGCCGAGGGACACCTTC. It yields the protein CASSSTGPRDTF.

This rearrangement joins TRBV6-2 or TRBV6-3 to TRBJ2-7, with 12 bases that match TRBD2. Germline CDR1 and CDR2: MNHEY and SVGEGT. J was trimmed by 2 bases and V by 7 bases; bases with no gene match: 9. The CDR3 covers 16 residues. The chain's CDR3 is CASNSGTSGRTYEQYF. CDR3 DNA: TGTGCCAGCAATTCCGGAACTAGCGGGAGGACCTACGAGCAGTACTTC.

A few counts support this clonotype. The rearrangement joins TRBV27 to TRBJ2-7; tentatively, D is TRBD2 (5 bases). The CDR3 loop spans 13 amino acids. V lost 8 bases to trimming and J lost 3 bases, with 14 bases between them. Per germline, CDR1 MNHEY and CDR2 SMNVEV (reference sequence). CDR3 amino acids: CASFQQRLYEQYF. CDR3 in DNA: TGTGCCAGCTTCCAACAGCGGCTCTACGAGCAGTACTTC.

CDR3 sequence (DNA): TGTGCCAGCAGTTTAACACCCCCTAGAGAGTACCCTCAAGAGACCCAGTACTTC. This sequence encodes CASSLTPPREYPQETQYF. The J gene is TRBJ2-5, the V gene TRBV12-3 or TRBV12-4; no reliable D call. Trimming left V 2 bases short and J 2 bases short, with 21 bases between. The length of the CDR3 is 18 residues.

This clonotype appeared a few times. This chain joins TRBV10-3 and TRBJ2-1, with D tentatively TRBD1 or TRBD2 (6 bases each). The CDR3 sequence is 16 residues long. V was cut by 2 bases and J by 7 bases, with 18 bases left in between. Germline values: CDR1 ENHRY, CDR2 SYGVKD. The CDR3 spells CAISEPLGGQWNEQFF. CDR3 nucleotide sequence: TGTGCCATCAGTGAGCCTCTGGGAGGACAGTGGAATGAGCAGTTCTTC.

The V gene is TRBV9, the J gene TRBJ2-1, with TRBD2 matching 9 bases. Looked up from germline, CDR1 is SGDLS and CDR2 is YYNGEE. The CDR3 extends over 16 amino acids. V was clipped by 0 bases and J by 3 bases; unmatched bases: 4. Here the CDR3 reads CASSVGAAGGYNEQFF. CDR3 bases: TGTGCCAGCAGCGTAGGGGCAGCGGGGGGCTACAATGAGCAGTTCTTC.

V is TRBV15 and J is TRBJ2-3; TRBD1 is a possible D gene (6 bases). The CDR3 is 17 residues long. The ends were cut back, 1 base at V and 1 base at J, with 15 bases in the middle. In germline, CDR1 is LNHNV, CDR2 YYDKDF (reference sequence). The CDR3 DNA reads TGTGCCACCAGCAGAGGGTTGGAGGACAGTCGCACAGATACGCAGTATTTT. Protein: CATSRGLEDSRTDTQYF.

The chain employs TRBV27 and TRBJ2-5; maybe TRBD1 (5 bases). Trimming cost V 6 bases and J 5 bases, with 19 bases left between them. CDR3 length: 15 residues. The germline V gene encodes CDR1 MNHEY and CDR2 SMNVEV (reference sequence). The chain's CDR3 is CASSSASIRGETQYF. The CDR3 DNA reads as TGTGCCAGCAGCTCGGCATCTATAAGGGGCGAGACCCAGTACTTC.

This clonotype was picked up a small number of times. The chain couples TRBV15 to TRBJ1-6, with D hard to call. The germline V gene has CDR1 LNHNV and CDR2 YYDKDF (reference sequence). The CDR3 length is 15 residues. Trimming left V 5 bases short and J 9 bases short, with 17 bases between. In nucleotides, the CDR3 is TGTGCCACCAGCTACAAGGCGTCTCGGGGTTCACCCCTCCACTTT. Its translation: CATSYKASRGSPLHF. The variable domain in full, with the rest retrieved from reference TRBV15 and TRBJ1-6, is DAMVIQNPRYQVTQFGKPVTLSCSQTLNHNVMYWYQQKSSQAPKLLFHYYDKDFNNEADTPDNFQSRRPNTSFCFLDIRSPGLGDTAMYLCATSYKASRGSPLHFGNGTRLTVT.

This clonotype was recorded a few times. V usage is TRBV29-1 and J usage is TRBJ2-7; 7 bases agree with TRBD1. Germline V gene lookup returns CDR1 SQVTM and CDR2 ANQGSEA. With 8 bases clipped from V and 3 bases from J, the junction kept 10 bases outside the gene matches. CDR3 size: 13 residues. CDR3 bases: TGCAGCTTTACATCCGGGACAGTCTACGAGCAGTACTTC. Translated: CSFTSGTVYEQYF.

The V gene is TRBV15, the J gene TRBJ2-5, with D perhaps TRBD1 (6 bases). The CDR3 is 15 residues long. Trimming stripped 3 bases from V and 5 bases from J, with 16 bases between. The V gene's germline CDR1 is LNHNV and CDR2 YYDKDF (reference sequence). The CDR3 nucleotides are TGTGCCACCAGCAGCCCGGGACAAAGAGGGGAGACCCAGTACTTC. Translating gives CATSSPGQRGETQYF.

CDR3 DNA: TGTGCCAGCAGCCCCCAGCAGGGGTATCTCGAGCAGTACTTC. Translating gives CASSPQQGYLEQYF. The chain joins TRBV5-8 to TRBJ2-7; a possible D gene is TRBD1 (6 bases). The V end was cut by 4 bases, the J end by 6 bases, with 17 bases between. Germline V lookup: CDR1 SGHTS, CDR2 YDEGEE. The CDR3 extends over 14 amino acids.